Presented here are 6 T cell receptor beta chains from one specimen sequenced in a study of blood T cell repertoires in COVID-19. Libraries were prepared by immunoSEQ multiplex PCR; TCRdb keeps only in-frame clonotypes and omits some of them. This sample has 200,000 to 250,000 clones; approximately 83% occur once, and the top ten carry roughly 7.4%. The sample comprised peripheral blood. The receptors were gathered from a woman aged 45 to 65 with acute or convalescent COVID-19.

The V gene is TRBV2, the J gene TRBJ1-1, with TRBD1 matching 10 bases. Losses at the gene ends were 6 bases for V and 8 bases for J; bases not matched to a gene: 9. The CDR3 runs 14 residues. The germline V gene has CDR1 SNHLY and CDR2 FYNNEI. For the CDR3, the DNA is TGTGCCAGCAGCAGCGGGACAGGGGAATTAGAAGCTTTCTTT. Amino acids: CASSSGTGELEAFF.

This clone appeared a single time. Other DNA sequences in the sample encode the same CDR3. The rearrangement links TRBV5-1 to TRBJ1-2; 7 bases agree with TRBD1. This CDR3 has 13 residues. Germline lookup yields CDR1 SGHRS and CDR2 YFSETQ. J gave up 4 bases and V 4 bases, and 4 bases lay outside the gene matches. CDR3 DNA sequence: TGCGCCAGCAGCGTGGGACAGAGCTATGGCTACACCTTC. Protein sequence: CASSVGQSYGYTF.

This sequence joins TRBV20-1 and TRBJ1-6, with TRBD1 matching over 8 bases. The CDR3 consists of 11 residues. Trimming at V came to 5 bases and at J to 15 bases, leaving 6 bases not matched to a gene. CDR1 is DFQATT, CDR2 SNEGSKA, per germline (reference sequence). The CDR3 loop is CSAGTGLLLHF. The CDR3 bases are TGCAGTGCTGGGACAGGCCTTCTCCTCCACTTT.

This sequence joins TRBV5-6 and TRBJ1-1; D remains unclear. The CDR3 runs to 13 residues. Germline V gene lookup returns CDR1 SGHDT and CDR2 YYEEEE. V gave up 5 bases and J gave up 1 base, with 9 bases separating them. CDR3 in amino acids: CASRGRPNTEAFF. CDR3 sequence (DNA): TGTGCCAGCAGGGGCAGACCGAACACTGAAGCTTTCTTT. Filled out from reference TRBV5-6 and TRBJ1-1, the complete variable domain reads DAGVTQSPTHLIKTRGQQVTLRCSPKSGHDTVSWYQQALGQGPQFIFQYYEEEERQRGNFPDRFSGHQFPNYSSELNVNALLLGDSALYLCASRGRPNTEAFFGQGTRLTVV.

The chain couples TRBV27 to TRBJ2-3, with TRBD2 matching over 8 bases. Germline V gene lookup returns CDR1 MNHEY and CDR2 SMNVEV (reference sequence). V was clipped by 6 bases and J by 8 bases; unmatched bases: 19. This CDR3 has 17 residues. CDR3 in amino acids: CASSKFKALREVGTQYF. CDR3 coding DNA: TGTGCCAGCAGCAAGTTTAAAGCCCTGCGGGAGGTGGGTACGCAGTATTTT.

This clone was recorded a few times. V gene TRBV7-8 combines with J gene TRBJ1-2; 10 bases map to TRBD1. The V and J ends lost 5 bases and 4 bases, in that order; junction bases with no gene match: 4. In germline, CDR1 is SGHVS, CDR2 FQNEAQ. The CDR3 loop spans 14 amino acids. The CDR3 here is CASSTWTGGYGYTF. In DNA form, the CDR3 reads TGTGCCAGCAGCACGTGGACAGGGGGCTATGGCTACACCTTC.